This record concerns one T cell receptor (beta chain) sequence. TCRdb's table, derived via immunoSEQ multiplex PCR, lists solely in-frame clones and lacks some. The data hold 150,000 to 200,000 clones, with 91% observed a single time. The data originate from a study of control samples from healthy donors and cancer patients. Germline assignment: CDR1 MDHEN and CDR2 SYDVKM. V shed 3 bases, J shed 4 bases, and the junction held 7 bases outside the gene matches. The CDR3 totals 16 residues. The sequence was collected from a young woman in good health. The sequencing input was blood. This chain uses TRBV28 with TRBJ1-2, with 11 bases fitting TRBD1. The CDR3: CASSFGDRGGAYGYTF. CDR3 nucleotide sequence: TGTGCCAGCAGTTTTGGGGACAGGGGGGGAGCCTATGGCTACACCTTC.